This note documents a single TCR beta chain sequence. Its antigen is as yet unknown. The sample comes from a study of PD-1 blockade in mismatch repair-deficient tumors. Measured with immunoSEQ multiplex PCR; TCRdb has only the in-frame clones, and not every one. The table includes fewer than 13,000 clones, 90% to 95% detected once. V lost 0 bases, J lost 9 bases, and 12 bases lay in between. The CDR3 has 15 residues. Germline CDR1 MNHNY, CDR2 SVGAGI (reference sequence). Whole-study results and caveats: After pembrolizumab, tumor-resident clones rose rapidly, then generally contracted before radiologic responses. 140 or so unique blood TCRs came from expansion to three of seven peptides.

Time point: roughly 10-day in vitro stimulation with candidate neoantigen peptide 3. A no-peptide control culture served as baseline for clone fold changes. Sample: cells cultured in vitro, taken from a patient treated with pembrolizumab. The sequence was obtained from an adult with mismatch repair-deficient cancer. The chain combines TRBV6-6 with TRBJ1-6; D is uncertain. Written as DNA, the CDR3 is TGTGCCAGCAGTTACTCTTCGGGGTCCTCTTCACCCCTCCACTTT. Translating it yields CASSYSSGSSSPLHF.